This T cell receptor (beta chain) was sequenced in a study of T cells after yellow fever vaccination. The overall study: Fractions with few cells were prepared using SMART-Seq v4 Ultra Low Input.

A few counts support this clonotype. The CDR3 spans 15 residues. Germline values: CDR1 MGHDK, CDR2 SYGVNS. With V trimmed by 5 bases and J by 9 bases, 10 bases remained unmatched. Generation of TCR cDNA used 5'RACE template switching (which added a universal primer site and UMIs). TCRdb reanalysed the 5' RACE reads using MiXCR and keeps one entry per CDR3 protein. The data hold 68,000 or so distinct CDR3 sequences, with around 7% observed a single time. Sequences were derived from CD8+ T cells sorted from PBMCs, sampled roughly 46 days after the first yellow fever vaccination. The chain links TRBV25-1 to TRBJ1-6, with 7 bases identical to TRBD1. The receptor was isolated from a man aged 18 to 30 who received the YFV17D yellow fever vaccine. The CDR3 region has the DNA TGTGCCAGCAGTCCGATCGGGACAGCGGGTTCACCCCTCCACTTT. It encodes CASSPIGTAGSPLHF.